A single T cell receptor (beta chain) is shown here with its context. Its antigen remains unknown. Relative to the germline gene, one junction end is altered; a read error may explain this. A modified ARM-PCR protocol with three rounds of nested PCR amplified TCRbeta. Each CDR3 protein is one row after TCRdb ran MiXCR on the multiplex PCR reads. The table has about 67,000 distinct CDR3 sequences, 65% to 80% seen once. This sample's RNA came from whole unsorted tissue. More than 3 cm separated this lung sample from the edge of the tumor. Newly diagnosed lung cancer patients had thoracic surgery in China, August–late 2014, without prior chemotherapy. These data belong to a study of tumor and adjacent non-tumor tissue in lung cancer. Study-level information: On average, productive TCRbeta reads reached roughly 3.9 million per sample.

Study-level points and caveats: Normal lung showed higher cumulative top 100 clone frequency than tumor. Patients with more diverse tumor TCRs had worse survival.

The germline V gene has CDR1 MNHNS and CDR2 SASEGT. The CDR3 sequence is 12 residues long. Sequenced: distant non-tumor lung tissue. This chain links TRBV6-1 with TRBJ2-7; D is unclear. This TCR was recovered from a man aged 60-69 years with non-small cell lung cancer. The chain's CDR3 is CASRPILDRGCF. The CDR3 nucleotides read TGTGCCAGCAGACCCATCTTGGATCGTGGGTGCTTC.